A single T cell receptor beta chain is shown here with its context. What it binds is unknown. The study made its TCR cDNA through 5'RACE template switching. That step introduced a universal primer site along with UMIs. One entry per CDR3 protein, called by TCRdb with MiXCR from the 5' RACE reads. The sample contains 620,000 or so distinct CDR3 sequences, roughly a sixth of which appear only once. This entry comes from a study of T cells after yellow fever vaccination. General study findings and limits: Abundant clonotypes from the bulk population could have been carried over as contaminants into FACS-sorted repertoires.

V was shortened by 5 bases and J by 10 bases, with 10 bases between the two germline ends. Germline CDR1 reads MNHEY; CDR2 reads SVGAGI. The CDR3 contains 11 residues. The chain carries TRBV6-5 and TRBJ2-3, with no clear D. The sample in question was PBMCs, obtained 5 to 6 days after the first yellow fever vaccination. The TCR originated in a young man who received the YFV17D yellow fever vaccine. CDR3 nucleotides: TGTGCCAGCAGTGCCACTGGAGCGCAGTATTTT. Its protein product is CASSATGAQYF.